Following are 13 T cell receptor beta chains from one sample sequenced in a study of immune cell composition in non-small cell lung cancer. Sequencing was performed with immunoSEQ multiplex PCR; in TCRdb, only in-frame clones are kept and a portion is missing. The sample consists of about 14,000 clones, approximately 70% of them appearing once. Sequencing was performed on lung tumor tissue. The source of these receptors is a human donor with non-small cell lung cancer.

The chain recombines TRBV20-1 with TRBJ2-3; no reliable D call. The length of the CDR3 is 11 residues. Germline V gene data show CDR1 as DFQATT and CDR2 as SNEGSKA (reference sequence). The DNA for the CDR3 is TGCAGCGCCGAGCGTGGGGATACGCAGTATTTT. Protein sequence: CSAERGDTQYF.

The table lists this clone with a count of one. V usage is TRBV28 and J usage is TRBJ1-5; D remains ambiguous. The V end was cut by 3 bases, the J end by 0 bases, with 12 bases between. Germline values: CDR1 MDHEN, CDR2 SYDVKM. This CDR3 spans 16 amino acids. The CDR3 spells CASSFYSSNSNQPQHF. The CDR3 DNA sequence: TGTGCCAGCAGTTTTTATAGCAGTAATAGCAATCAGCCCCAGCATTTT.

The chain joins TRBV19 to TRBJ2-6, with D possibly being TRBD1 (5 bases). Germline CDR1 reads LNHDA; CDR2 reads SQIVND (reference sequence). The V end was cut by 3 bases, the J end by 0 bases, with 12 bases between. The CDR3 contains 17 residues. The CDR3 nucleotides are TGTGCCAGTAGTATCGACGGAAGGGGCTCTGGGGCCAACGTCCTGACTTTC. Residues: CASSIDGRGSGANVLTF.

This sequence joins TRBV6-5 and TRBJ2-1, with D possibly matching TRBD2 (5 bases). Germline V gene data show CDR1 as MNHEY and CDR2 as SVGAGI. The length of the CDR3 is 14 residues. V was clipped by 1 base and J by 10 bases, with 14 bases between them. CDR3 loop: CASSYLASLGEQFF. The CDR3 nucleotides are TGTGCCAGCAGTTACTTGGCTAGCCTGGGAGAGCAGTTCTTC.

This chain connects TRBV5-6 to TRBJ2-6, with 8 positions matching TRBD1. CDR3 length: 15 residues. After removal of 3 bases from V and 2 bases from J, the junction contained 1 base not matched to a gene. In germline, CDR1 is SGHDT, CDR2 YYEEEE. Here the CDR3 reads CASSWDRTGANVLTF. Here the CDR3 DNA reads TGTGCCAGCAGCTGGGACAGGACTGGGGCCAACGTCCTGACTTTC. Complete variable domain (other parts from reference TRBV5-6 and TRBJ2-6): DAGVTQSPTHLIKTRGQQVTLRCSPKSGHDTVSWYQQALGQGPQFIFQYYEEEERQRGNFPDRFSGHQFPNYSSELNVNALLLGDSALYLCASSWDRTGANVLTFGAGSRLTVL.

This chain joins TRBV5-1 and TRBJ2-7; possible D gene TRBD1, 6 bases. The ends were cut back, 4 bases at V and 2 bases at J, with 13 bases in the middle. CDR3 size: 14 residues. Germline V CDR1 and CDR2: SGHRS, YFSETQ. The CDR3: CASSPHRDTYEQYF. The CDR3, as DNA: TGCGCCAGCAGCCCCCACAGGGACACCTACGAGCAGTACTTC.

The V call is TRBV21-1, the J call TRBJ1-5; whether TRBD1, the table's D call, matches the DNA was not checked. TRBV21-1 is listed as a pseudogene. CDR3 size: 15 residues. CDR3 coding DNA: TGTGCCAGCAGCGTCGACAGGGGCACCAATCAGCCCCAGCATTTT. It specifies CASSVDRGTNQPQHF.

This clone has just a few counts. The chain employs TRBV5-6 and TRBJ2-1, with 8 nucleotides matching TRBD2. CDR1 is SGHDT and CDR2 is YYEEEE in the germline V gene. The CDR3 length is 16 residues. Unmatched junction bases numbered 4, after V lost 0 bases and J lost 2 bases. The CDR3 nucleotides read TGTGCCAGCAGCTTGGGTCTTAGCGGGGCCTACAATGAGCAGTTCTTC. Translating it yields CASSLGLSGAYNEQFF.

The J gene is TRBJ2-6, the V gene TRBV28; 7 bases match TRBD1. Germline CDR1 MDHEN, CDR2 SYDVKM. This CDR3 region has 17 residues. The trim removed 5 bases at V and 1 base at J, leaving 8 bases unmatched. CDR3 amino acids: CASSARQGSSGANVLTF. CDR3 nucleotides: TGTGCCAGCAGTGCCCGACAGGGTTCTTCTGGGGCCAACGTCCTGACTTTC.

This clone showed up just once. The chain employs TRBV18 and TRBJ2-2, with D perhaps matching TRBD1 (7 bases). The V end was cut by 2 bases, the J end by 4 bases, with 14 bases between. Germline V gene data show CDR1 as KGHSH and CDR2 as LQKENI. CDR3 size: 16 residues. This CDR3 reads CASSPVGQGGTGELFF. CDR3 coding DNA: TGTGCCAGCTCACCAGTCGGCCAGGGGGGCACCGGGGAGCTGTTTTTT.

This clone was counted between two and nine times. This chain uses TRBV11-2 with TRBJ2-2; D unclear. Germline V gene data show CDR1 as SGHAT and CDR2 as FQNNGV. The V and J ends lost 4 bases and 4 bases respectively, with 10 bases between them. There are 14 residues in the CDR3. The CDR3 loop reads CASSSRSGTGELFF. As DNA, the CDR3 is TGTGCCAGCAGCTCCCGCTCGGGCACCGGGGAGCTGTTTTTT.

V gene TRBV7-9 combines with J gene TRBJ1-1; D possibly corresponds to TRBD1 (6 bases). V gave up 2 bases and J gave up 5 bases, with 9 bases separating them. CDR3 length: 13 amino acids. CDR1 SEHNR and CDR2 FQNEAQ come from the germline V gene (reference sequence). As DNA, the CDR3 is TGTGCCAGCAGCTTAAGGGGGGGAACTGAAGCTTTCTTT. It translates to CASSLRGGTEAFF.

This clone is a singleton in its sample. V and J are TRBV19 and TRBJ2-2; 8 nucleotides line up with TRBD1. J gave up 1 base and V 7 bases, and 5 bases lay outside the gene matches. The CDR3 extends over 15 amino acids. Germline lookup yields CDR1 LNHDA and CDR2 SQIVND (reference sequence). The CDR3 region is CASTSDRENTGELFF. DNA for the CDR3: TGTGCCAGTACCTCGGACAGGGAGAACACCGGGGAGCTGTTTTTT.